The sequence of this T cell receptor beta chain was determined in a study of blood T cell repertoires in COVID-19. Overall study context: Acute and convalescent COVID-19 specimens originated in the United States, Italy and Spain. PBMCs, B-cell-depleted T cells, or T cells provided the cDNA or gDNA that made up the material.

The table lists this clone with a count of one. There are 16 residues in the CDR3. As originally analysed: Estimation of nucleated cell counts was performed using reference gene primer amplification. Clones were sequenced by immunoSEQ multiplex PCR, and TCRdb holds only the in-frame ones, with some missing. From that table come the V and J calls and clone size; the DNA was used to work out D and trimming. The sample includes roughly 70,000 clones, under 90% of them seen just once. The receptor was derived from a woman aged 60-70 years with acute or convalescent COVID-19. The genes are TRBV21-1 and TRBJ2-7; TRBD1, the D gene given by the table, was not confirmed from the DNA. TRBV21-1 is a documented pseudogene. The sample comprised peripheral blood. CDR3 protein: CASSPMGQGTSYEQYF. In DNA, the CDR3 is TGTGCCAGCAGCCCCATGGGACAGGGTACCTCCTACGAGCAGTACTTC.